A single TCR beta chain is shown here with its context. Its antigen is not identified. The sequenced fragment ends 3 residues before the CDR3 boundary, so the rest is inferred from the germline J gene. Profiled with immunoSEQ multiplex PCR; TCRdb holds only in-frame clones, not every one. The profile covers about 35,000 clones, none occurring a single time. The data originate from a study of T cell clonality in common variable immunodeficiency. Study conclusions and caveats: Common variable immunodeficiency TCR beta sequences reportedly had fewer deletions and N-nucleotide insertions.

The CDR3 runs to 16 residues. Germline CDR1 DFQATT, CDR2 SNEGSKA (reference sequence). Losses at the gene ends were 6 bases for V and 0 bases for J; bases not matched to a gene: 11. Sequences were obtained from peripheral blood mononuclear cells. The chain links TRBV20-1 to TRBJ2-1; TRBD2 matches 7 bases. The clonotype was recovered from a human donor with common variable immunodeficiency. Incomplete CDR3 DNA: TGCAGTGCAGTCCTGCCCGGGACTACCTCCTACAATGAG. It is translated as CSAVLPGTTSYNE. The whole CDR3 reads CSAVLPGTTSYNEQFF.